This TCR beta chain is drawn from a study of shared clonotypes between healthy human individuals. Study-wide results and limits: The study found 4.5% to 6% of naive CD4 clonotypes shared across a few donors.

This clone was seen only once. Antigen specificity is unknown. V gave up 4 bases and J gave up 7 bases, with 22 bases separating them. Germline CDR1 is PRHDT and CDR2 is FYEKMQ (reference sequence). CDR3 length equals 16 residues. At deep level, the assay was performed. In the authors' workflow: Sequence data from immunoSEQ were junction-only and lacked quality scores; consequently, filtering differed. TCRdb's table, derived via immunoSEQ multiplex PCR, lists solely in-frame clones and lacks some. That table furnishes V, J and clone size, whereas the DNA furnished D and trimming. This repertoire shows under 350,000 clones, about nine tenths found once; its top ten account for around 15%.

The receptor was derived from a man aged 18 to 29 in good health. This chain uses TRBV13 with TRBJ1-2; D may be TRBD1 (6 bases). Sequencing was performed on memory CD8+ T cells sorted from blood. Subset denoted: CD45RO+ cells pooled with CCR7-negative TemRA cells. The CDR3 DNA follows: TGTGCCAGCAGCTCAGGAGGGGGGGCGAGTATGGTTGGCTACACCTTC. Translated: CASSSGGGASMVGYTF.